The 6 T cell receptor beta chains given below trace back to one sample, sequenced in a study of blood T cells in healthy people across ages. A J-beta primer mix and a sample-barcoded 5' primer were used in a second PCR of about 6 to 12 cycles. TCRdb re-called the 5' RACE reads through MiXCR, storing one row per CDR3 protein. This sample has more than 500,000 distinct CDR3 sequences; 27% occur once, and the top ten carry roughly 3.5%. These same records also appear under a second study, on T cells of mothers and their children.

Material for sequencing was blood. These TCRs come from a boy aged 2 to 10 in good health.

V is TRBV18 and J is TRBJ2-7; the D call may be TRBD1 or TRBD2 (5 bases each). This CDR3 is 15 amino acids long. V dropped 3 bases and J dropped 6 bases, with 18 bases sitting between them. Per the germline V gene, CDR1 is KGHSH and CDR2 is LQKENI. CDR3 nucleotides: TGTGCCAGCTCACCTGGGACCACGATAAAATGCGAGCAGTACTTC. Its translation: CASSPGTTIKCEQYF.

For this clonotype: Relative to the germline gene, one junction end is altered; a read error may explain this. The chain has TRBV7-2 and TRBJ2-5; unclear D gene. CDR3 size: 14 residues. Germline CDR1 SGHTA, CDR2 FQGNSA. The CDR3 nucleotides are TGTGCCAACAGCTTAGGTCTCCCTAAAGAGACCCAGTACTTC. This gives the protein CANSLGLPKETQYF.

The chain recombines TRBV12-3 or TRBV12-4 with TRBJ2-5; 7 nucleotides agree with TRBD2. The CDR3 runs to 15 residues. Unmatched junction bases numbered 5, after V lost 2 bases and J lost 2 bases. CDR3 amino acids: CASSLWGGGQETQYF. The CDR3 nucleotides are TGTGCCAGCAGTTTATGGGGGGGAGGGCAAGAGACCCAGTACTTC.

This chain joins TRBV6-8 and TRBJ1-2, with D maybe TRBD1 (5 bases). There are 14 residues in the CDR3. CDR1 and CDR2 (germline): MNHGY, SAAAGT. The V gene lost 5 bases and the J gene lost 3 bases, with 13 bases spanning the gap. The CDR3 region is CASSAREPYYGYTF. CDR3 DNA: TGTGCCAGCAGTGCCAGGGAGCCTTACTATGGCTACACCTTC.

The V call is TRBV10-3, the J call TRBJ2-5; 7 bases match TRBD2. The J call may be mistaken, given a closer DNA end match to TRBJ2-7. Germline CDR1 ENHRY, CDR2 SYGVKD. CDR3 size: 18 residues. In DNA, the CDR3 is TGTGCCACAACCTCGGGTAGCGGGTTTGACGGAGGGGATTACGAGCAGTACTTC. Translating it yields CATTSGSGFDGGDYEQYF.

This chain uses TRBV29-1 with TRBJ2-2; D may be TRBD1 or TRBD2 (5 bases each). The CDR3 totals 14 residues. Between the trimmed V and J ends, which lost 4 bases and 1 base, there was a span of 10 bases. Germline V CDR1 and CDR2: SQVTM, ANQGSEA. The CDR3 coding sequence is TGCAGCGTTGTCGGGACGGTGAACACCGGGGAGCTGTTTTTT. Protein: CSVVGTVNTGELFF.